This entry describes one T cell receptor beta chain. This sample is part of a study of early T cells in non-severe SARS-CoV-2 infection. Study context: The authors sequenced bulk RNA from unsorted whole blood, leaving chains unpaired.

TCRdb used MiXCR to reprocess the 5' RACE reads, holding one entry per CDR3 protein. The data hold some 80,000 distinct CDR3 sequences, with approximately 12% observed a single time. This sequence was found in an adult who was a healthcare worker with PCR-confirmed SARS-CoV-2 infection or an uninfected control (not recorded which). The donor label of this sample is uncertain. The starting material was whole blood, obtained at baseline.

The DNA for the CDR3 is TGTGCCAGCAGTGATGTATCACTAGGCACAGATACGCAGTATTTT. This sequence encodes CASSDVSLGTDTQYF. The chain carries TRBV6-1 and TRBJ2-3, with D maybe TRBD2 (5 bases). Trimming pared 3 bases from V and 1 base from J, leaving 11 bases between. This CDR3 contains 15 residues. From germline, CDR1 is MNHNS and CDR2 SASEGT.